The rows below give T cell receptor beta chains drawn from one sample of a study of shared clonotypes between healthy human individuals. Profiled with immunoSEQ multiplex PCR; TCRdb holds only in-frame clones, not every one. The repertoire consists of 490,000 or so clones, with around 78% occurring once and the leading ten covering roughly 13%. Sequencing input: PBMCs. Every receptor here comes from a woman aged 40-49 years in good health. Some clones in this sample may be carry-over from other donors' samples. Each CDR3 is given with its conserved first and last residue. D genes are given only for firm matches. Size is omitted from some rows. Given values are once, few, many or a class for expanded clones.

j_call clone_size v_call d_call cdr3_nt cdr3_aa
TRBJ2-7 - TRBV5-1 TRBD2 TGCGCCAGCAGCTTGTCGGGCGGGAGTAGCTACGAGCAGTACTTC CASSLSGGSSYEQYF
TRBJ2-7 - TRBV28 TRBD1 TGTACCAGCAGTTCCCACGGGACAGGACGGTACGAGCAGTACTTC CTSSSHGTGRYEQYF
TRBJ1-2 - TRBV28 TRBD1 TGTGCCAGCATGGACAGGGATTATGGCTACACCTTC CASMDRDYGYTF
TRBJ2-5 once TRBV5-1 TRBD2 TGCGCCAGCAGCTCGGGACTAGCGGGAGGGCCAGGCGAGACCCAGTACTTC CASSSGLAGGPGETQYF
TRBJ1-6 few TRBV9 - TGTGCCAGCAGCGTAGATGGGGGAGATAATTCACCCCTCCACTTT CASSVDGGDNSPLHF
TRBJ2-5 - TRBV5-8 TRBD1 TGTGCCCCAAGGAGGGACAGGTTCGAGACCCAGTACTTC CAPRRDRFETQYF
TRBJ2-7 - TRBV4-3 - TGCGCCAGCAGTCCCGGGGCAGCCTACGAGCAGTACTTC CASSPGAAYEQYF
TRBJ2-5 - TRBV9 - TGTGCCAGCAGCGTCACCGCCGGGAGCGAGACCCAGTACTTC CASSVTAGSETQYF
TRBJ2-3 - TRBV18 TRBD2 TGTGCCAGCGCTGCGGCTAGCGGGTCCACAGATACGCAGTATTTT CASAAASGSTDTQYF
TRBJ2-7 - TRBV2 TRBD2 TGTGCCAGCACCCGGGACTACCTGCAGTACTTC CASTRDYLQYF
TRBJ1-2 - TRBV2 TRBD1 TGTGCCAGCAGGACCGGGACAGCGCGCGGCTACACCTTC CASRTGTARGYTF
TRBJ2-1 - TRBV5-4 TRBD2 TGTGCCAGCAGCTCCTGGAAAAGCGGGGTTGACAATGAGCAGTTCTTC CASSSWKSGVDNEQFF
TRBJ2-6 few TRBV6-1 - TGTACCAGCAGCGCTGACCCCTCTGGGGCCAACGTCATGACTTTC CTSSADPSGANVMTF
TRBJ1-1 - TRBV2 - TGTGCCAGCAGGGGAGGTTTCATGAACACTGAAGCTTTCTTT CASRGGFMNTEAFF
TRBJ2-3 - TRBV5-1 TRBD2 TGCGCCAGCAGCTTCGGGAGGGCCTCTAGCACAGATACGCAGTATTTT CASSFGRASSTDTQYF
TRBJ2-1 once TRBV5-1 TRBD2 TGCGCCAGCAGCCGATTGAGCGGGAGGGCCGGGAATGAGCAGTTCTTC CASSRLSGRAGNEQFF
TRBJ2-1 - TRBV9 TRBD2 TGTGCCAGCAGCGGGACTAGCGGGTGGAATGAGCAGTTCTTC CASSGTSGWNEQFF
TRBJ2-1 - TRBV29-1 TRBD1 TGCAGCGTGGAACCGGGACAGGGGAAAAGGGTCTTC CSVEPGQGKRVF
TRBJ2-5 - TRBV30 - TGTGCCTGGAGTGTTGGTGTCCAAGAGACCCAGTACTTC CAWSVGVQETQYF
TRBJ2-4 - TRBV18 - TGTGCCAGCTCACCTGTTATAGCCAAAAACATTCAGTACTTC CASSPVIAKNIQYF
TRBJ2-4 - TRBV28 TRBD1 TGTGCCAGCAGTCCTCCGGGACAGGGTGGCATTCAGTACTTC CASSPPGQGGIQYF
TRBJ1-1 few TRBV28 - TGTGCCAGCAGTTCTTGGGGGGGGAAAAGCCCTGAAGCTTTCTTT CASSSWGGKSPEAFF
TRBJ2-7 - TRBV29-1 TRBD2 TGCAGCTTTCACTTAGCGGGAGGTTCCTACGAGCAGTACTTC CSFHLAGGSYEQYF
TRBJ2-1 - TRBV15 TRBD1 TGTGCCACCAGCAGCCATGGGACAGGGGGAGGGGGTCAGTTCTTC CATSSHGTGGGGQFF
TRBJ2-7 - TRBV28 - TGTGCCAGCAGGACAGCATCCTTAAATTCCTACGAGCAGTACTTC CASRTASLNSYEQYF
TRBJ1-1 - TRBV28 - TGTGCCAGCAGTTTATGGGCCCGGGGGAACACTGAAGCTTTCTTT CASSLWARGNTEAFF
TRBJ1-2 many TRBV9 - TGTGCCAGCAGCGACCCAACAGCTAACTATGGCTACACCTTC CASSDPTANYGYTF
TRBJ2-3 - TRBV19 - TGTGCCAGTAGTAAAGGTAGGGGAGATACGCAGTATTTT CASSKGRGDTQYF
TRBJ2-7 - TRBV10-3 - TGTGCCATCAGTGATATATCCTACGAGCAGTACTTC CAISDISYEQYF
TRBJ2-7 - TRBV2 - TGTGCCAGCAGTGTGTCCGAGCAGTACTTC CASSVSEQYF
TRBJ1-4 - TRBV5-1 - TGCGCCAGCAGCTTACAGGGCGGGGACAACGAAAAACTGTTTTTT CASSLQGGDNEKLFF
TRBJ1-1 few TRBV19 - TGTGCCAGTAGTCTCGTGGGGGAGAGGGCTTTCTTT CASSLVGERAFF
TRBJ2-1 - TRBV5-1 TRBD1 TGCGCCACCTCGGCGGGGACAGGGGGCAATGAGCAGTTCTTC CATSAGTGGNEQFF
TRBJ2-1 few TRBV19 TRBD2 TGTGCCAGTAGTCAACTAGCGGGAAACTACAATGAGCAGTTCTTC CASSQLAGNYNEQFF
TRBJ2-5 - TRBV5-6 - TGTGCCAGCAGCTTGGGGGGGTACCAAGAGACCCAGTACTTC CASSLGGYQETQYF
TRBJ2-3 once TRBV5-1 - TGCGCCAGCACCCCGGGACTCCAGCCCGGGGTAGATACGCAGTATTTT CASTPGLQPGVDTQYF
TRBJ1-1 once TRBV11-2 - TGTGCCAGCAGCTCCCCTCCGGAGAACACTGAAGCTTTCTTT CASSSPPENTEAFF